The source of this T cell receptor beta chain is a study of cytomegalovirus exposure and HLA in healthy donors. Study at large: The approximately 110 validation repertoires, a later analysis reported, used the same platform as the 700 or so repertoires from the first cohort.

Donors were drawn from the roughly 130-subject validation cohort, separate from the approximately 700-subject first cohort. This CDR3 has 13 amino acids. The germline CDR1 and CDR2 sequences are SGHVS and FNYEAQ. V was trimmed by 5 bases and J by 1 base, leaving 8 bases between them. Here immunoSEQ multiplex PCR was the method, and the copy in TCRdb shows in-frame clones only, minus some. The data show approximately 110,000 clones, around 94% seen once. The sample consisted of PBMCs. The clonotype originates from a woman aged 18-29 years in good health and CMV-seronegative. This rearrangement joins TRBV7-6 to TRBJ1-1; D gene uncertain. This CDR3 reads CASSPGSNTEAFF. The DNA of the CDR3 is TGTGCCAGCAGCCCAGGCTCGAACACTGAAGCTTTCTTT.